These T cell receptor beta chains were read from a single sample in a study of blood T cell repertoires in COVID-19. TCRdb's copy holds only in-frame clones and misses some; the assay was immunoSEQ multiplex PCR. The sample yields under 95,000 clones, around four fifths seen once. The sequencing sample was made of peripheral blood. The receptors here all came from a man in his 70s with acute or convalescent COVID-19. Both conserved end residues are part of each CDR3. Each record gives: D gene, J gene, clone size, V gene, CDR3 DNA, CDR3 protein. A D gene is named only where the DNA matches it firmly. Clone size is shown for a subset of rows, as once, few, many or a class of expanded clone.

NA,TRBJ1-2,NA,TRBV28,TGTGCCAGCACCAAGTGGGGAGGACAAGACTATGGCTACACCTTC,CASTKWGGQDYGYTF
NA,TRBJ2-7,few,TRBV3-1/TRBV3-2,TGTGCCAGCAGCCAAGTGGACAGTCTCTCCTACGAGCAGTACTTC,CASSQVDSLSYEQYF
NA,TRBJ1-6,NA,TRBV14,TGTGCCAGCAGCCAACTCCCAGGGTATAACTCACCCCTCCACTTT,CASSQLPGYNSPLHF
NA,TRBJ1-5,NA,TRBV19,TGTGCCAGTAGTCCCCTTGGATGGAGGAAAAGCAATCAGCCCCAGCATTTT,CASSPLGWRKSNQPQHF
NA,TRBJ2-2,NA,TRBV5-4,TGTGCCAGCAGCCTGGTAGAGGCCAGTTACACCGGGGAGCTGTTTTTT,CASSLVEASYTGELFF
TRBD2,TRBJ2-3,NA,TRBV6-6,TGTGCCAGCAGTCCCTCACTAGCGGGGGGGGGCGCAGATACGCAGTATTTT,CASSPSLAGGGADTQYF
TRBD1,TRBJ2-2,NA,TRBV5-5,TGTGCCAGCAGCTTGGTCCCAGGGGGCGGCGGGGAGCTGTTTTTT,CASSLVPGGGGELFF
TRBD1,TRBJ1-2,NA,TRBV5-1,TGCGCCAGCAGCGAGGGGGCAAGCTATGGCTACACCTTC,CASSEGASYGYTF
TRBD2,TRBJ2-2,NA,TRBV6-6,TGTGCCAGCGGGGCGAGCGGGAGAACCGGGGAGCTGTTTTTT,CASGASGRTGELFF
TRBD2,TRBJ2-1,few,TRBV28,TGTGCCAGCAGCTCCCTAGCGGGGGGGTACAATGAGCAGTTCTTC,CASSSLAGGYNEQFF
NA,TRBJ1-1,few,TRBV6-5,TGTGCCAGCAGCTCCCTGGTAGCCAACACTGAAGCTTTCTTT,CASSSLVANTEAFF
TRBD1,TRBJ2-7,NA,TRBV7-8,TGTGCCAGCAGCCACCTCAACGGACAGGGGGCTTACGAGCAGTACTTC,CASSHLNGQGAYEQYF
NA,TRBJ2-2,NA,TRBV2,TGTGCCAGCTACCCCGGAGGGGACACCGGGGAGCTGTTTTTT,CASYPGGDTGELFF